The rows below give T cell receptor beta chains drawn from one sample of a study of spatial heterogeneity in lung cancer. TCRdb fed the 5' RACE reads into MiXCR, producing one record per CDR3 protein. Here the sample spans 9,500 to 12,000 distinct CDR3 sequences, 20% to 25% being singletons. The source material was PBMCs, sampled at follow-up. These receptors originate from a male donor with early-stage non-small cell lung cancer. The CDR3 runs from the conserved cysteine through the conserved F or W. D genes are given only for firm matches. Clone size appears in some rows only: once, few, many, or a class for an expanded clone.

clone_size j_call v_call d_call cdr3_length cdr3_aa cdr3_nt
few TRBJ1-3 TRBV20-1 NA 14 CSATPTRAGNTIYF TGCAGTGCTACCCCCACCCGGGCTGGAAACACCATATATTTT
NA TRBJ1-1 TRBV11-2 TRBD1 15 CASSLATGGKTEAFF TGTGCCAGCAGCTTAGCCACAGGGGGGAAAACTGAAGCTTTCTTT
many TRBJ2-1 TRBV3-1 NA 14 CASSQEEHLNEQFF TGTGCCAGCAGCCAAGAGGAACATCTGAATGAGCAGTTCTTC
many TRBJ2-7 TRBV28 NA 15 CASIPRRGGGYEQYF TGTGCCAGCATCCCAAGGCGGGGAGGTGGCTACGAGCAGTACTTC
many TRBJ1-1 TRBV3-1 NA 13 CASSQSPYGRAFF TGTGCCAGCAGCCAAAGCCCTTACGGGCGAGCTTTCTTT
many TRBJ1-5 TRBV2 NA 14 CASIGGTSNQPQHF TGTGCCAGCATAGGGGGTACGAGCAATCAGCCCCAGCATTTT
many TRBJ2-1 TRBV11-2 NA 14 CASSPPEPAHEQFF TGTGCCAGCAGCCCGCCCGAGCCCGCCCATGAGCAGTTCTTC
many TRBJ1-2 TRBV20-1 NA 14 CSARVGRQLYGYTF TGCAGTGCTAGAGTAGGGAGACAGCTCTATGGCTACACCTTC
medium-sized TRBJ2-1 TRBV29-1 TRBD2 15 CSVEPSGSSYNEQFF TGCAGCGTTGAACCTAGCGGGAGCTCCTACAATGAGCAGTTCTTC
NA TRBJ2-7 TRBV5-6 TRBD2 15 CASSTGLAYTYEQYF TGTGCCAGCAGCACGGGACTAGCGTACACCTACGAGCAGTACTTC
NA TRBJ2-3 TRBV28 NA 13 CASSLPLGDTQYF TGTGCCAGCAGTTTACCCCTCGGGGATACGCAGTATTTT
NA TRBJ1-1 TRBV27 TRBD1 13 CASRRGRSTEAFF TGTGCCAGCAGGAGGGGGCGGTCCACTGAAGCTTTCTTT
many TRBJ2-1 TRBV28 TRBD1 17 CASSPEYRGLGYNEQFF TGTGCCAGCAGTCCAGAGTACAGGGGGCTGGGGTACAATGAGCAGTTCTTC
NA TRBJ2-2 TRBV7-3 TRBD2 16 CASSPLAGGTTGELFF TGTGCCAGCAGCCCACTAGCGGGAGGTACCACCGGGGAGCTGTTTTTT
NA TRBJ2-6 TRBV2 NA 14 CASSVFSGANVLTF TGTGCCAGCAGTGTTTTCTCTGGGGCCAACGTCCTGACTTTC
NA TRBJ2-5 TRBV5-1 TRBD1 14 CASSFGQGEETQYF TGCGCCAGCAGCTTCGGACAGGGAGAGGAGACCCAGTACTTC
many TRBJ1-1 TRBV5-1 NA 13 CASSLLPNTEAFF TGCGCCAGCAGCTTGCTCCCCAACACTGAAGCTTTCTTT
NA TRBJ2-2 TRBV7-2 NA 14 CASNPRQATGELFF TGTGCCAGCAACCCCAGACAGGCTACCGGGGAGCTGTTTTTT
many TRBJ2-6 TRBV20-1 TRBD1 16 CSARKTGLTGANVLTF TGCAGTGCTAGAAAGACAGGGCTGACTGGGGCCAACGTCCTGACTTTC
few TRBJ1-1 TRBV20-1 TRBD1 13 CSGRDRPNTEAFF TGCAGTGGAAGGGACAGGCCGAACACTGAAGCTTTCTTT
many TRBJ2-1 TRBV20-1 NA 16 CSAPGLSGSSYNEQFF TGCAGTGCCCCCGGGCTTTCCGGAAGCTCCTACAATGAGCAGTTCTTC
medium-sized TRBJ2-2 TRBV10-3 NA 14 CAIRESGNTGELFF TGTGCCATCCGGGAGTCAGGGAACACCGGGGAGCTGTTTTTT
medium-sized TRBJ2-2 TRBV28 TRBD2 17 CASSFPERELWTGELFF TGTGCCAGCAGTTTCCCGGAGCGGGAGTTATGGACCGGGGAGCTGTTTTTT
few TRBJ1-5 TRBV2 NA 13 CASSVYSNQPQHF TGTGCCAGCAGTGTATATAGCAATCAGCCCCAGCATTTT
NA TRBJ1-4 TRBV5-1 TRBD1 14 CASSIGTGSEKLFF TGCGCCAGCAGCATCGGGACAGGGAGCGAAAAACTGTTTTTT
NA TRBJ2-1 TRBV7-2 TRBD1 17 CASSLRSGGVRYNEQFF TGTGCCAGCAGCTTAAGGTCAGGGGGAGTTAGGTACAATGAGCAGTTCTTC
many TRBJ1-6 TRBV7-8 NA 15 CASSSRQAKNSPLHF TGTGCCAGCAGCTCGAGACAGGCGAAGAATTCACCCCTCCACTTT
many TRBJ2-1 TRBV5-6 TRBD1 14 CASSEDRSYNEQFF TGTGCCAGCAGCGAGGACAGGAGCTACAATGAGCAGTTCTTC
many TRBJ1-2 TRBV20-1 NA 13 CSALKQTNYGYTF TGCAGTGCTCTTAAGCAGACTAACTATGGCTACACCTTC
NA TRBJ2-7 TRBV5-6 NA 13 CASSARSSYEQYF TGTGCCAGCAGCGCTAGGTCTTCCTACGAGCAGTACTTC
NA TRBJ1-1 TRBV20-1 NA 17 CSERPSGGHRMNTEAFF TGCAGTGAGAGACCTTCGGGAGGGCACAGGATGAACACTGAAGCTTTCTTT
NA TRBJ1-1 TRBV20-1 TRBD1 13 CSPVDRVDTEAFF TGCAGTCCCGTGGACAGGGTTGACACTGAAGCTTTCTTT
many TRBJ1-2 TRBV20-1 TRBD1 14 CSVPGQGASKGYTF TGCAGTGTTCCGGGACAGGGGGCCAGTAAAGGCTACACCTTC
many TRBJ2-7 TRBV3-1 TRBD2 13 CASSPRAGGEQYF TGTGCCAGCAGCCCCCGAGCGGGAGGCGAGCAGTACTTC
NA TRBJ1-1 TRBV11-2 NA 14 CASNQGLLNTEAFF TGTGCCAGCAACCAGGGACTGCTTAACACTGAAGCTTTCTTT
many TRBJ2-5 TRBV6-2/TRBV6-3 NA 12 CASSYGGETQYF TGTGCCAGCAGTTACGGTGGAGAGACCCAGTACTTC
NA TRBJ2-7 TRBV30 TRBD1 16 CAWARDRKDPVYEQYF TGTGCCTGGGCCCGGGACAGAAAGGACCCAGTCTACGAGCAGTACTTC
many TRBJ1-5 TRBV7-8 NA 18 CASSLVRGGLASNQPQHF TGTGCCAGCAGCTTAGTAAGGGGCGGACTCGCTAGCAATCAGCCCCAGCATTTT
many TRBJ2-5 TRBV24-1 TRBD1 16 CATSDFGDRGGETQYF TGTGCCACCAGTGATTTCGGGGACAGGGGTGGGGAGACCCAGTACTTC
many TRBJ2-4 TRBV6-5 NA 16 CASSPGGGLTKNIQYF TGTGCCAGCAGTCCAGGGGGGGGTCTGACCAAAAACATTCAGTACTTC
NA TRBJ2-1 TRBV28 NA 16 CASSLGAMIRVGEQFF TGTGCCAGCAGCCTTGGGGCAATGATCCGGGTGGGAGAGCAGTTCTTC
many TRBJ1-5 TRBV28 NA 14 CASSPTSSNQPQHF TGTGCCAGCAGTCCCACATCTAGCAATCAGCCCCAGCATTTT
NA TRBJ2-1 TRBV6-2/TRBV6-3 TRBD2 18 CASIPGPRERGLHNEQFF TGTGCCAGCATTCCCGGCCCTAGGGAGCGGGGGCTTCACAATGAGCAGTTCTTC
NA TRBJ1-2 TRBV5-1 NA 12 CASSRGAGGYTF TGCGCCAGCAGCAGGGGCGCAGGCGGCTACACCTTC
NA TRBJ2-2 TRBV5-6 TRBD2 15 CASSSAGGPGGELFF TGTGCCAGCAGCTCAGCGGGAGGGCCCGGCGGGGAGCTGTTTTTT
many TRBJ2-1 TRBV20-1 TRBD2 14 CSASLAGTYNEQFF TGCAGTGCTTCTCTAGCGGGAACCTACAATGAGCAGTTCTTC
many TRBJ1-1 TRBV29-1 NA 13 CSVDQGRGTEAFF TGCAGCGTTGACCAGGGGAGGGGCACTGAAGCTTTCTTT
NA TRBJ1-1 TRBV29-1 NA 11 CSVGMNTEAFF TGCAGCGTTGGTATGAACACTGAAGCTTTCTTT
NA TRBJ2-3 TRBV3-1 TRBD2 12 CASSRGGDTQYF TGTGCCAGCAGCCGGGGGGGGGATACGCAGTATTTT
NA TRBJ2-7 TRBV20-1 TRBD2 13 CSARGTSEKAQYF TGCAGTGCCAGGGGGACTAGCGAGAAGGCGCAGTACTTC
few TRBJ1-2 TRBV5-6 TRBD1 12 CASGDRGSGYTF TGTGCCAGCGGCGACAGGGGGAGCGGCTACACCTTC
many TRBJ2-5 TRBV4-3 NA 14 CASSQDEGGETQYF TGCGCCAGCAGCCAAGACGAGGGTGGAGAGACCCAGTACTTC
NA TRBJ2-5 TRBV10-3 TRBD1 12 CAAQGQEETQYF TGTGCCGCCCAGGGACAGGAAGAGACCCAGTACTTC